What follows are 31 T cell receptor beta chains derived from one specimen sequenced in a study of tumor-infiltrating lymphocytes in oesophageal squamous cell carcinoma. TCRdb re-analysed the PCR reads in MiXCR, keeping a single row per CDR3 protein. The sample consists of some 15,000 distinct CDR3 sequences, about 40% of them appearing once. Sequencing input: blood. The source of these receptors is a female donor with esophageal squamous cell carcinoma.

The chain links TRBV24-1 to TRBJ1-2, with TRBD1 matching over 8 bases. Germline CDR1 and CDR2: KGHDR and SFDVKD. J was trimmed by 4 bases and V by 5 bases; bases with no gene match: 8. CDR3 length: 15 residues. The CDR3 coding sequence is TGTGCCACCAGTGGTGGACAGGGTCGACTCTATGGCTACACCTTC. Amino acid sequence: CATSGGQGRLYGYTF.

This clonotype occurred many times. This is likely a read error, given that the CDR3 carries no conserved phenylalanine or tryptophan at its end. The limits of the CDR3 on the DNA are not certain, so only TCRdb's listed CDR3 is given. The CDR3 protein is CASSPGTGR. V and J are TRBV7-7 and TRBJ2-6; TRBD1, the D gene given by the table, was not confirmed from the DNA. The CDR3 is 9 residues long, counting both termini. From germline, CDR1 is SSHAT and CDR2 FNYEAQ (reference sequence).

The CDR3: CASSDAGGVNEQYF. Written as DNA, the CDR3 is TGTGCCAGCAGTGACGCAGGGGGTGTCAACGAGCAGTACTTC. The chain recombines TRBV6-1 with TRBJ2-4, with 7 bases aligning to TRBD1. The end of the DNA is better explained by TRBJ2-7, so the J call may be wrong. Germline CDR1 reads MNHNS; CDR2 reads SASEGT. This CDR3 is built from 14 residues.

The chain employs TRBV7-2 and TRBJ2-6, with no clear D. CDR1 is SGHTA and CDR2 is FQGNSA in the germline V gene. The CDR3 consists of 15 residues. The V gene lost 5 bases and the J gene lost 1 base, with 9 bases spanning the gap. The CDR3 DNA is TGTGCCAGCAGCCGTCGTCAGTCTGGGGCCAACGTCCTGACTTTC. This codes for CASSRRQSGANVLTF.

The chain carries TRBV7-6 and TRBJ2-4; no reliable D call. Germline CDR1 is SGHVS and CDR2 is FNYEAQ. The CDR3 is 14 amino acids. Trimming cost V 0 bases and J 13 bases, with 16 bases left between them. The CDR3 sequence: CASSLAQNTDTQYF. CDR3 in DNA: TGTGCCAGCAGCTTAGCCCAGAACACAGATACGCAGTACTTC.

In regard to this clonotype: The junction departs from germline at one end; a sequencing error may be responsible. The chain has TRBV6-5 and TRBJ1-6; no clear D gene. CDR1 and CDR2 from the germline V gene are MNHEY and SVGAGI. CDR3 length: 13 amino acids. Here the CDR3 DNA reads TGTGCCAGCAGTCAACTGGACGGCTACGAGCAGTACTTT. As protein: CASSQLDGYEQYF.

This clonotype has a single count. V is TRBV6-6 and J is TRBJ2-3, with 7 bases fitting TRBD1. The germline CDR1 and CDR2 sequences are MNHNY and SVGAGI (reference sequence). With V trimmed by 5 bases and J by 14 bases, 19 bases remained unmatched. The CDR3 totals 15 residues. CDR3 DNA: TGTGCCAGCAGTAACCAACCGGGACAGCTCGCTCCTCCGTATTTT. This codes for CASSNQPGQLAPPYF.

This clonotype showed up many times. The chain employs TRBV10-1 and TRBJ2-2; either TRBD1 or TRBD2 may supply D (5 bases each). CDR1 and CDR2 from the germline V gene are WNHNN and SYGVQD (reference sequence). The length of the CDR3 is 17 residues. Trimming shortened V by 4 bases and J by 2 bases, and 17 bases separated the two germline ends. CDR3 in DNA: TGCGCCAGCAGTGGGGGGTCGGGGTCCGGAAACACCGGGGAGCTGTTTTTT. Translation gives CASSGGSGSGNTGELFF.

This clonotype was recorded at least ten times. The J gene is TRBJ1-2, the V gene TRBV9; perhaps TRBD1 as D (5 bases). This CDR3 has 13 amino acids. V was clipped by 4 bases and J by 5 bases, with 12 bases between them. Per the germline V gene, CDR1 is SGDLS and CDR2 is YYNGEE. The CDR3 region is CASSLGEGYGYTF. CDR3 DNA: TGTGCCAGCAGCCTCGGAGAGGGGTATGGCTACACCTTC. The full variable domain, in which reference TRBV9 and TRBJ1-2 provide the parts outside the CDR3, is DSGVTQTPKHLITATGQRVTLRCSPRSGDLSVYWYQQSLDQGLQFLIQYYNGEERAKGNILERFSAQQFPDLHSELNLSSLELGDSALYFCASSLGEGYGYTFGSGTRLTVV.

The chain carries TRBV7-2 and TRBJ2-6; D not certain. CDR1 SGHTA and CDR2 FQGNSA come from the germline V gene. This CDR3 region has 16 residues. Trimming pared 2 bases from V and 1 base from J, leaving 9 bases between. The CDR3 is CASSLSVGSGANVLTF. CDR3 nucleotides: TGTGCCAGCAGCTTAAGTGTGGGATCTGGGGCCAACGTCCTGACTTTC.

This chain links TRBV30 with TRBJ2-3, with D perhaps TRBD2 (7 bases). Between the trimmed V and J ends, which lost 5 bases and 3 bases, there was a span of 12 bases. The germline gives CDR1 GTSNPN, CDR2 SVGIG (reference sequence). The CDR3 has 13 amino acids. CDR3 nucleotide sequence: TGTGCCTGGGGGAGGGGGATGACAGATACGCAGTATTTT. Its protein is CAWGRGMTDTQYF. Full variable domain (remainder filled in from reference TRBV30 and TRBJ2-3): SQTIHQWPATLVQPVGSPLSLECTVEGTSNPNLYWYRQAAGRGLQLLFYSVGIGQISSEVPQNLSASRPQDRQFILSSKKLLLSDSGFYLCAWGRGMTDTQYFGPGTRLTVL.

The chain employs TRBV6-6 and TRBJ2-1; tentatively, D is TRBD2 (7 bases). The J call may be wrong; the DNA end is better matched by TRBJ2-5. Germline V lookup: CDR1 MNHNY, CDR2 SVGAGI (reference sequence). The CDR3 consists of 15 residues. The CDR3: CASSYGGAPLETQYF. DNA of the CDR3: TGTGCCAGCAGTTACGGGGGGGCGCCCCTTGAGACCCAGTACTTC.

This clonotype was counted many times. One junction end disagrees with the germline gene, perhaps due to a read error. The chain links TRBV6-6 to TRBJ1-6, with D unresolved. Germline CDR1 reads MNHNY; CDR2 reads SVGAGI (reference sequence). The CDR3 covers 19 residues. CDR3 DNA sequence: TGTGCCAGCAGTTACTCGACCTGGACGTTGAGCTCCTATAATTCACCCCTCCACTTC. Residues: CASSYSTWTLSSYNSPLHF.

There are a few counts of this clonotype. Here the CDR3 omits its conserved ending phenylalanine or tryptophan, so a read error is the likely source. No DNA is shown, since the ends of the CDR3 on it are uncertain; the CDR3 is the one TCRdb lists. The V gene is TRBV7-9, the J gene TRBJ2-7; the D call TRBD1 from the table was never checked on the DNA. Termini included, the CDR3 measures 17 amino acids. The germline V gene encodes CDR1 SEHNR and CDR2 FQNEAQ (reference sequence). The CDR3 loop reads CASSSSTGGNYGYTFGS.

The chain couples TRBV7-2 to TRBJ2-4, with TRBD1 matching over 7 bases. Germline V CDR1 and CDR2: SGHTA, FQGNSA. With V trimmed by 3 bases and J by 1 base, 9 bases remained unmatched. The CDR3 is 17 amino acids. For the CDR3, the DNA is TGTGCCAGCAGCTTGCCCCCGGGACAGTTGGCCAAAAACATTCAGTACTTC. Its protein product is CASSLPPGQLAKNIQYF. The variable domain in full, completed from reference TRBV7-2 and TRBJ2-4, reads GAGVSQSPSNKVTEKGKDVELRCDPISGHTALYWYRQSLGQGLEFLIYFQGNSAPDKSGLPSDRFSAERTGGSVSTLTIQRTQQEDSAVYLCASSLPPGQLAKNIQYFGAGTRLSVL.

This clonotype was picked up many times. The V call is TRBV6-6, the J call TRBJ2-7; D unresolved. The CDR3 is 14 residues long. Trimming shortened V by 2 bases and J by 7 bases, and 15 bases separated the two germline ends. In germline, CDR1 is MNHNY, CDR2 SVGAGI (reference sequence). The CDR3 here is CASSYDYRYNEQYF. As DNA, the CDR3 is TGTGCCAGCAGTTACGATTACCGCTACAATGAGCAGTACTTC.

The chain joins TRBV7-2 to TRBJ2-3, with D perhaps TRBD2 (5 bases). Looked up from germline, CDR1 is SGHTA and CDR2 is FQGNSA. This CDR3 contains 13 residues. V dropped 4 bases and J dropped 11 bases, with 16 bases sitting between them. The CDR3 is CASSSWTLSEQYF. CDR3 nucleotide sequence: TGTGCCAGCAGCTCCTGGACTTTATCAGAGCAGTATTTT.

This clonotype was picked up a small number of times. Without the conserved terminal phenylalanine or tryptophan, this CDR3 likely stems from a read error. The DNA is left out, because the CDR3 cannot be placed on it with certainty; the CDR3 is given as TCRdb lists it. This rearrangement joins TRBV7-6 to TRBJ2-6; the table assigns TRBD1, which was not confirmed against the DNA. The germline V gene has CDR1 SGHVS and CDR2 FNYEAQ. The CDR3 totals 15 residues, both ends included. The CDR3 loop is CASSLESNNEQYFGA.

This clonotype has ten or more counts. One junction end disagrees with the germline gene, perhaps due to a read error. This rearrangement joins TRBV14 to TRBJ2-7; D may be TRBD1 (5 bases). Per the germline V gene, CDR1 is SGHDN and CDR2 is FVKESK. The CDR3 covers 14 residues. CDR3 region: CASSQETEYSPLHF. The CDR3 DNA sequence: TGTGCCAGCAGCCAAGAGACAGAGTATTCACCCCTCCACTTC.

The chain links TRBV7-8 to TRBJ2-7, with 10 positions matching TRBD2. TRBJ2-5 explains the end of the DNA better; the J call may be wrong. Germline lookup yields CDR1 SGHVS and CDR2 FQNEAQ. The CDR3 is 16 residues long. Here the CDR3 DNA reads TGTGCCAGCAGCTTAGCGCCTAGCGGGGGACAAGAGACCCAGTACTTC. Protein sequence: CASSLAPSGGQETQYF.

This clonotype showed up many times. V usage is TRBV10-1 and J usage is TRBJ2-3; D gene uncertain. The CDR3 has 13 amino acids. Germline lookup yields CDR1 WNHNN and CDR2 SYGVQD (reference sequence). V was shortened by 4 bases and J by 9 bases, with 14 bases between the two germline ends. CDR3 sequence: CASSVSVSGTQYF. The CDR3 region has the DNA TGCGCCAGCAGTGTGAGTGTAAGTGGCACGCAGTATTTT.

This rearrangement joins TRBV7-9 to TRBJ2-1; unclear D gene. The assigned J gene may be wrong: the sequence end matches TRBJ2-5 better. Germline V CDR1 and CDR2: SEHNR, FQNEAQ (reference sequence). The CDR3 totals 14 residues. The CDR3 DNA reads TGTGCCAGCAGCCCAGGACGGTTCCAAGAGACCCAGTACTTC. This gives the protein CASSPGRFQETQYF.

This clonotype came up many times. This rearrangement joins TRBV5-4 to TRBJ2-2, with TRBD2 identical over 7 bases. The V gene end was trimmed by 0 bases and the J gene end by 0 bases; junction bases not matched to a gene: 2. CDR1 and CDR2 from the germline V gene are SGHNT and YYREEE (reference sequence). The CDR3 contains 16 residues. CDR3 loop: CASSLEGRANTGELFF. The CDR3 region has the DNA TGTGCCAGCAGCTTGGAAGGGAGGGCGAACACCGGGGAGCTGTTTTTT.

This clonotype has just a few counts. The chain combines TRBV20-1 with TRBJ2-3; D may be TRBD2 (5 bases). CDR3 length equals 13 residues. Per the germline V gene, CDR1 is DFQATT and CDR2 is SNEGSKA (reference sequence). The V end lost 3 bases, the J end lost 2 bases, and 9 bases lay between the germline ends. In DNA, the CDR3 is TGCAGTGCTAGCGGGATCCTCACAGATACGCAGTATTTT. This codes for CSASGILTDTQYF.

The table lists this clonotype with many counts. The chain employs TRBV4-1 and TRBJ2-7, with D unclear. Trimming removed 4 bases at V and 3 bases at J, with 10 bases between. The CDR3 extends over 13 amino acids. Germline values: CDR1 MGHRA, CDR2 YSYEKL. The CDR3 is CASSRDSLYEQYF. Here the CDR3 DNA reads TGCGCCAGCAGCCGGGATTCACTCTACGAGCAGTACTTC.

Comment on this clonotype: Just one base apart from a much larger clone, this may be a read error. The chain uses TRBV19 and TRBJ2-7; TRBD2 might be the D (6 bases). The closer fit of TRBJ2-1 to the DNA end suggests the J call may be wrong. The germline CDR1 and CDR2 sequences are LNHDA and SQIVND (reference sequence). CDR3 length: 14 residues. CDR3 DNA: TGTGCCAGTAGTAGCTCTAGCGAGCCTAGGGAGCAGTTCTTC. Its translation: CASSSSSEPREQFF.

This clonotype was picked up a small number of times. Just one base apart from a much larger clone, this may be a read error. The chain links TRBV12-3 or TRBV12-4 to TRBJ2-1; TRBD1 matches at 8 bases. The CDR3 extends over 13 amino acids. J gave up 10 bases and V 10 bases, and 12 bases lay outside the gene matches. CDR3 region: CAISRQGSGEQFF. CDR3 nucleotides: TGTGCCATCTCGAGACAGGGGTCGGGCGAGCAGTTCTTC.

CDR3 sequence: CASSLSLGTASSGANVLTF. CDR3 nucleotide sequence: TGTGCCAGCAGCTTAAGTCTGGGGACAGCGAGCTCTGGGGCCAACGTCCTGACTTTC. The chain has TRBV7-4 and TRBJ2-6; 7 positions agree with TRBD1. The CDR3 has 19 amino acids. V gave up 2 bases and J gave up 0 bases; unmatched junction bases: 10. CDR1 SGHVT and CDR2 SQSDAQ come from the germline V gene.

As to this clonotype: The conserved closing phenylalanine or tryptophan is absent in this CDR3, likely reflecting a read error. The CDR3: CASSPIITRDREASYEQFS. In nucleotides, the CDR3 is TGTGCCAGCAGTCCTATTATCACCCGGGACAGAGAAGCAAGCTACGAGCAGTTCTCC. V usage is TRBV6-2 or TRBV6-3 and J usage is TRBJ2-4; 7 bases are a match to TRBD1. The J call is uncertain, as TRBJ2-1 better fits the DNA end. Germline assignment: CDR1 MNHEY and CDR2 SVGEGT. The CDR3 runs 19 residues.

This clonotype appeared many times. This could be a read error, since a much larger clone is one nucleotide away. The chain combines TRBV24-1 with TRBJ2-1; a weak D match, TRBD1 (5 bases). The assigned J gene may be wrong: the sequence end matches TRBJ2-7 better. The CDR3 is 14 amino acids. Germline assignment: CDR1 KGHDR and CDR2 SFDVKD. CDR3 DNA: TGTGCCACCAGTGGAGAACAGGCGTACAATGAGCAGTACTTC. It yields the protein CATSGEQAYNEQYF.

The chain carries TRBV7-8 and TRBJ2-5; maybe TRBD2 (7 bases). Trimming pared 3 bases from V and 12 bases from J, leaving 29 bases between. The CDR3 is made up of 17 amino acids. From germline, CDR1 is SGHVS and CDR2 FQNEAQ. CDR3 nucleotide sequence: TGTGCCAGCAGCTTGCCCCTACGGGACATTAGATTTCGGGAGGAGTACTTC. Amino acid sequence: CASSLPLRDIRFREEYF.